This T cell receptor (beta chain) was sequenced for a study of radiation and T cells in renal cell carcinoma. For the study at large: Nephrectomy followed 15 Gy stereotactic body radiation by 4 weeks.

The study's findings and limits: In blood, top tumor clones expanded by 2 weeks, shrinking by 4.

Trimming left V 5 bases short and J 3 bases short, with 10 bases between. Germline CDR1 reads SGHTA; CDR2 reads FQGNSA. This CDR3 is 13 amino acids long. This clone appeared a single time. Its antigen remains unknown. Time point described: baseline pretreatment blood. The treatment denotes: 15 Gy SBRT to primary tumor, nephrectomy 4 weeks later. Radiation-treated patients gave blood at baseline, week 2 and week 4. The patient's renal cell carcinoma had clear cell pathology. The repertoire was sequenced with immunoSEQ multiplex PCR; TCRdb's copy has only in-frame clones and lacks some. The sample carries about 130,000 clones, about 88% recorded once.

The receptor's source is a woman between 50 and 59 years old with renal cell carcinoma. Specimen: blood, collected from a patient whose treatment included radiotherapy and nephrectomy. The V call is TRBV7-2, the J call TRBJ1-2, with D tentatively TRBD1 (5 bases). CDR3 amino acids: CASSPQGDYGYTF. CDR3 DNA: TGTGCCAGCAGCCCGCAGGGTGACTATGGCTACACCTTC.